This record looks at one T cell receptor beta chain sequence and its context. The data derive from a study of T cell changes during pregnancy in multiple sclerosis. Germline V gives CDR1 LNHDA, CDR2 SQIVND (reference sequence). The CDR3 runs 14 residues. Trimming stripped 9 bases from V and 2 bases from J, with 13 bases between. Clones were sequenced by immunoSEQ multiplex PCR, and TCRdb holds only the in-frame ones, with some missing. This sample carries approximately 63,000 clones, roughly 92% of them seen once, and the ten largest clones take approximately 2%. The input for sequencing was peripheral blood, taken in the third trimester of pregnancy. This receptor was taken from a female donor in good health, enrolled as a control in a pregnancy study. V and J are TRBV19 and TRBJ2-2; TRBD1 might be the D (6 bases). This chain's CDR3 is CASLQGINTGELFF. CDR3 in DNA: TGTGCCAGCCTACAGGGAATCAACACCGGGGAGCTGTTTTTT.